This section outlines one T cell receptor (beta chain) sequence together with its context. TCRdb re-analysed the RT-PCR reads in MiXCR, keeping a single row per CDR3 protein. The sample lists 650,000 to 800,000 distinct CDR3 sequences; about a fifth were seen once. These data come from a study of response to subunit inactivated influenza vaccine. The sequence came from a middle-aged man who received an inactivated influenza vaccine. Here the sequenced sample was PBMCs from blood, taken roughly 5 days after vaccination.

The CDR3 DNA reads TGCAGTGCTGGGGAGAAAGGCACAAATCAGCCCCAGCATTTT. This encodes CSAGEKGTNQPQHF. The chain has TRBV20-1 and TRBJ1-5; D is unclear. The CDR3 extends over 14 amino acids. Trimming took 5 bases from V and 4 from J, leaving 15 bases between them. Germline V gene lookup returns CDR1 DFQATT and CDR2 SNEGSKA (reference sequence).